The 9 T cell receptor beta chains below were found in one sample sequenced in a study of blood T cell repertoires in COVID-19. Sequencing used immunoSEQ multiplex PCR; TCRdb keeps in-frame clones, though not all of them. The sample holds under 250,000 clones, around nine tenths seen once. The sequencing input was peripheral blood. These TCRs come from a middle-aged man with COVID-19, enrolled during active disease.

The chain links TRBV23-1 to TRBJ2-3; D is unresolved. TRBV23-1 is an ORF, with its function uncertain. The CDR3 is made up of 15 amino acids. Trimming removed 3 bases from V and 6 bases from J, with 16 bases in between. DNA of the CDR3: TGCGCCAGCAGTCACCTAGGCCCGTTTGGGGATACGCAGTATTTT. The encoded protein is CASSHLGPFGDTQYF.

The chain recombines TRBV7-9 with TRBJ1-2; possible D gene TRBD1, 6 bases. This CDR3 region has 15 residues. Trimming pared 3 bases from V and 4 bases from J, leaving 15 bases between. Germline V gene data show CDR1 as SEHNR and CDR2 as FQNEAQ (reference sequence). In DNA form, the CDR3 reads TGTGCCAGCAGCTTGGAGTTGCCAGGGGTCTATGGCTACACCTTC. This translates into CASSLELPGVYGYTF.

This chain links TRBV5-1 with TRBJ1-2; TRBD1 agrees at 9 bases. The CDR3 is 14 amino acids. Trimming removed 4 bases from V and 7 bases from J; junction bases left unmatched: 8. The germline CDR1 and CDR2 sequences are SGHRS and YFSETQ. The CDR3 sequence is CASSLGQGRSGYTF. The CDR3 DNA is TGCGCCAGCAGCCTTGGACAGGGGAGGAGTGGCTACACCTTC.

This clone occurred once. This rearrangement joins TRBV19 to TRBJ2-1; a weak D match, TRBD1 (6 bases). Trimming pared 3 bases from V and 1 base from J, leaving 16 bases between. The germline V gene encodes CDR1 LNHDA and CDR2 SQIVND (reference sequence). The CDR3 consists of 17 residues. CDR3 DNA: TGTGCCAGTAGTATTCCGCTATGGACAGATTCCTACAATGAGCAGTTCTTC. Its translation is CASSIPLWTDSYNEQFF. Full variable domain (rest looked up from reference TRBV19 and TRBJ2-1): DGGITQSPKYLFRKEGQNVTLSCEQNLNHDAMYWYRQDPGQGLRLIYYSQIVNDFQKGDIAEGYSVSREKKESFPLTVTSAQKNPTAFYLCASSIPLWTDSYNEQFFGPGTRLTVL.

V is TRBV7-9 and J is TRBJ2-5; the D gene is possibly TRBD1 (5 bases). The CDR3 has 14 residues. Germline CDR1 is SEHNR and CDR2 is FQNEAQ (reference sequence). The V gene lost 4 bases and the J gene lost 2 bases, with 11 bases spanning the gap. CDR3 residues: CASSSRAGQETQYF. The CDR3 DNA reads as TGTGCCAGCAGCTCCCGGGCAGGGCAAGAGACCCAGTACTTC.

This sequence joins TRBV2 and TRBJ1-6; D uncertain. V lost 10 bases and J lost 0, with 16 bases in between. The CDR3 is 16 amino acids. The germline CDR1 and CDR2 sequences are SNHLY and FYNNEI. As DNA, the CDR3 is TGTGCCACCACCCCGGAGGAAAGCTCCTATAATTCACCCCTCCACTTT. This gives the protein CATTPEESSYNSPLHF.

The J gene is TRBJ2-3, the V gene TRBV6-2 or TRBV6-3, with D possibly matching TRBD1 (6 bases). The CDR3 has 18 residues. V lost 6 bases to trimming and J lost 0 bases, with 22 bases between them. Per the germline V gene, CDR1 is MNHEY and CDR2 is SVGEGT. The CDR3 loop reads CASSSPGLRGSSTDTQYF. In nucleotides, the CDR3 is TGTGCCAGCAGCTCTCCGGGGCTGAGGGGGTCTAGCACAGATACGCAGTATTTT.

A single count supports this clone. V is TRBV9 and J is TRBJ2-2, with 8 bases identical to TRBD2. The CDR3 totals 18 residues. CDR1 is SGDLS and CDR2 is YYNGEE in the germline V gene. Trimming took 0 bases from V and 6 from J; bases not matched to a gene: 13. The CDR3 is CASSVVSGGAGVSGELFF. The CDR3 bases are TGTGCCAGCAGCGTAGTATCGGGGGGAGCGGGAGTGTCCGGGGAGCTGTTTTTT.

This chain connects TRBV20-1 to TRBJ2-7; no reliable D call. CDR3 length equals 12 residues. From germline, CDR1 is DFQATT and CDR2 SNEGSKA (reference sequence). V was pared by 3 bases and J by 0 bases, with 6 bases between. Written as DNA, the CDR3 is TGCAGTGCTAGTGCAGGCTCCTACGAGCAGTACTTC. Translating gives CSASAGSYEQYF.